The sequence of this TCR beta chain was determined in a study of cytomegalovirus exposure and HLA in healthy donors. Deletions cut 7 bases from V and 6 bases from J, with 19 bases between. Germline V CDR1 and CDR2: SQVTM, ANQGSEA. The CDR3 has 13 amino acids. Regarding donors, all were healthy bone marrow donors. Note on this clone: Its antigen is not identified.

Whole-study findings and limits: Later analysis demonstrated an association between a missense DCLRE1C variant and TCR beta V- and J-gene trimming.

A multiplex PCR was run with 60 Vbeta primers and 13 Jbeta primers. This table comes from immunoSEQ multiplex PCR, and its TCRdb copy is limited to in-frame clones, with some not included. The sample carries about 130,000 clones, around 83% recorded once. This rearrangement joins TRBV29-1 to TRBJ2-7; TRBD2 might be the D (7 bases). Material: PBMCs. The clonotype comes from a man in his fifties in good health and CMV-seronegative. CDR3 coding DNA: TGCAGCGGAAGTCGGGGGGCGCGGCTCGAGCAGTACTTC. This sequence encodes CSGSRGARLEQYF.